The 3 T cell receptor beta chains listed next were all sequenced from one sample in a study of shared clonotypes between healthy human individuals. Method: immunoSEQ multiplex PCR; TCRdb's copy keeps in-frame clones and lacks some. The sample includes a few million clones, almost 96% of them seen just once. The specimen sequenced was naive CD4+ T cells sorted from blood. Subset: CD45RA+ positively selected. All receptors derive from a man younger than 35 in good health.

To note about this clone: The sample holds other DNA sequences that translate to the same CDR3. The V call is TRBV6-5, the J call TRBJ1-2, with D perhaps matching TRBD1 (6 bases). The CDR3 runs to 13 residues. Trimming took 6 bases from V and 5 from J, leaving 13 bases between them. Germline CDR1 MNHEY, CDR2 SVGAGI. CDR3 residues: CASSTGQNYGYTF. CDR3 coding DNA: TGTGCCAGCAGCACGGGACAAAATTATGGCTACACCTTC.

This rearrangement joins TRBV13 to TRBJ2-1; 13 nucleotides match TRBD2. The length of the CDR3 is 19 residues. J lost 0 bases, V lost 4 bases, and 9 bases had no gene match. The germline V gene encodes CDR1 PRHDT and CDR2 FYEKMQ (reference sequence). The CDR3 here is CASSSGGTSGVSSYNEQFF. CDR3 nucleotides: TGTGCCAGCAGCTCAGGGGGGACTAGCGGGGTTAGCTCCTACAATGAGCAGTTCTTC. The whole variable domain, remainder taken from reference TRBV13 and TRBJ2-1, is AAGVIQSPRHLIKEKRETATLKCYPIPRHDTVYWYQQGPGQDPQFLISFYEKMQSDKGSIPDRFSAQQFSDYHSELNMSSLELGDSALYFCASSSGGTSGVSSYNEQFFGPGTRLTVL.

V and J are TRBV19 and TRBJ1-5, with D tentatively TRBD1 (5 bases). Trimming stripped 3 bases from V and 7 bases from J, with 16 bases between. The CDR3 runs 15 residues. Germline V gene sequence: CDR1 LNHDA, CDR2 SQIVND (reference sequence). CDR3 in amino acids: CASSIQDRSGQPQHF. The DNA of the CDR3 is TGTGCCAGTAGTATCCAAGACAGATCGGGGCAGCCCCAGCATTTT.